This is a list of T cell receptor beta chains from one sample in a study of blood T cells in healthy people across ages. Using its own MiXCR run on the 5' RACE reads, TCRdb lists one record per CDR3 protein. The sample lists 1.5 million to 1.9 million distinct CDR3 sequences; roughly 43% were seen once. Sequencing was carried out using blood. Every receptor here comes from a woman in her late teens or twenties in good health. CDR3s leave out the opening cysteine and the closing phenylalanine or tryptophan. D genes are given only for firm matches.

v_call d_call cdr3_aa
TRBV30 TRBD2 AWSVTGGSTDTQY
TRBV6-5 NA ASSYARDTDTQY
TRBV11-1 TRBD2 ASSQRAGGSPNEQY
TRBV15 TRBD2 ATSRNWLAGTNEQF
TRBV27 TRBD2 ASRRTGTSNEQF
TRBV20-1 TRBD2 SARPRRREKPDTQY
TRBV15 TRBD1 AIRDSSYTEAF
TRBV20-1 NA SAEGWGSNTEAF
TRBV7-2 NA ASSLKWEGYT
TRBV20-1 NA SARDWVGVGYT
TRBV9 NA ASSEEGHFSYNEQF
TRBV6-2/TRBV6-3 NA ASSPAYEQY
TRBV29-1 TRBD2 STRSGGQGDTQY
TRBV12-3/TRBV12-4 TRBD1 ASSADRGPNEQY
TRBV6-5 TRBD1 AVGQAVTTDTQY
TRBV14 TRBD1 ASRSRGQTNYGYT
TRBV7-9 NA ARSFGGSSTNEKLF
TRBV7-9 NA ASSPWREGGNQPQH
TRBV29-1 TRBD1 SVEGVLDRGPAVGYGYT
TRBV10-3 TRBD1 ATWTGIEAF
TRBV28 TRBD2 ASSPVMAGVSEQY
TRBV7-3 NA ASSEQPTNSPLH
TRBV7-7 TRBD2 ASSLLAGGPAGELF
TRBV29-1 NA SVGEGRAF
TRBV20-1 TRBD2 SAREGTSGSHEQY
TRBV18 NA ASSPPTKSFNEQF
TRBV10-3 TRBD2 AISESRTSGGYQETQY
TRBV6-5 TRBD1 ASSYSRGRTEAF
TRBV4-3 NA ASSQAGGLSSYNEQF
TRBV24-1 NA ATSDSVAGQPQH
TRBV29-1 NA SVEILSSGKAF
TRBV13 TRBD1 ASRREQGGNYGYT
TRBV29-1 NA SVEVTDTEAF
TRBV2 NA ASSEWRVNQPQH
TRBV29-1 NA SVESDSDFYGYT
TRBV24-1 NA ATSDLSSNQPQH
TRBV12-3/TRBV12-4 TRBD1 ASSLWYGGTAGTANTEAF
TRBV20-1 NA SASNQADTQY
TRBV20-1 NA SARGVKGSSYEQY
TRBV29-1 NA SVGWGDTYNEQF
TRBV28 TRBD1 ASSSTGTNSPLH
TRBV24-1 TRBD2 ATSDPSGGTDTQY
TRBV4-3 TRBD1 ASSQVSIPGQGYTDTQY
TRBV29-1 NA SVDPGKGYGYT
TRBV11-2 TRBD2 ASSLIAGDLTDTQY
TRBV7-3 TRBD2 ASSLMTGLASPNEQY
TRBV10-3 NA AISESDPEGQF
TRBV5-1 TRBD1 ASSLKLGQSEAF
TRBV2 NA ASSEEISDTQY
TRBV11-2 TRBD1 ASSRTGTNTEAF
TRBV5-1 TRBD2 ASSLGPSGHNYNEQF
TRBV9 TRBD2 ASSGTTSGGPDTQY
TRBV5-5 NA ASSRLVEGSTNEKLF
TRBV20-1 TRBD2 SVKGGARQRGTDTQY
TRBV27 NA ASSLSIRLEGTQY